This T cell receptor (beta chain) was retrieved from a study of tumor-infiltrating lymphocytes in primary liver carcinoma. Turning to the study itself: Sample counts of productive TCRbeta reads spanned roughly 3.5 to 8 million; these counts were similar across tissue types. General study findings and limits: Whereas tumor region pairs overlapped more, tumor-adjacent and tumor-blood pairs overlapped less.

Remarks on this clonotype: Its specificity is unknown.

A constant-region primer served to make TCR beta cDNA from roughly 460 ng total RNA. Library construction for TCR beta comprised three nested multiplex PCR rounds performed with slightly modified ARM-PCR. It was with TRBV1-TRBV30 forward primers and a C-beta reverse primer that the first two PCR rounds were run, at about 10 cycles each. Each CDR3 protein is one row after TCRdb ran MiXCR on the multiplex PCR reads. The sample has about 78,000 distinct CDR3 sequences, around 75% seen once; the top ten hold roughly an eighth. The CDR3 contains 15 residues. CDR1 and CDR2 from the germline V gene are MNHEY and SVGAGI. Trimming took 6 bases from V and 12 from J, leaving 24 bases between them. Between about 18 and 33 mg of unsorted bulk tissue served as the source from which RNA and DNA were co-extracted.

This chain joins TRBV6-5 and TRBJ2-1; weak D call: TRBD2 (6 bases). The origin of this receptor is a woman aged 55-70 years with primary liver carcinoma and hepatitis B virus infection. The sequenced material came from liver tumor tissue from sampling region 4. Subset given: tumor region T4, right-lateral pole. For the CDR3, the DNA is TGTGCCAGCAGACGCGGGGAAGGGCCTAGTATTGTGCAGTTCTTC. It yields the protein CASRRGEGPSIVQFF.